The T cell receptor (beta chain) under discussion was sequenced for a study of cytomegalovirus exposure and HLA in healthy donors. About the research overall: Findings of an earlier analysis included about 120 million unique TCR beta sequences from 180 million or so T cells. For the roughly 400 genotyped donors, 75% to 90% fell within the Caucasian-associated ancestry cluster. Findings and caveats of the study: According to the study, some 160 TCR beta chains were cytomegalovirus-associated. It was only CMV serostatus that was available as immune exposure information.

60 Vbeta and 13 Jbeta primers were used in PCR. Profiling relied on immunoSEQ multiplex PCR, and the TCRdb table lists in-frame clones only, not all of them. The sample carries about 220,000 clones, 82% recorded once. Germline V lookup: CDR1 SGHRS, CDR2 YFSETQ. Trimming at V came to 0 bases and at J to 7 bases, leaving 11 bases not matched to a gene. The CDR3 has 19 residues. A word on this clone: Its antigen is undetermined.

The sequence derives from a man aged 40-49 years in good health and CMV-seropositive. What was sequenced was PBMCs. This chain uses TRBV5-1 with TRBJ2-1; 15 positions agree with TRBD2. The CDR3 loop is CASSLGGLAGGPSGNEQFF. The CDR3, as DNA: TGCGCCAGCAGCTTGGGAGGACTAGCGGGAGGGCCCTCGGGTAATGAGCAGTTCTTC.